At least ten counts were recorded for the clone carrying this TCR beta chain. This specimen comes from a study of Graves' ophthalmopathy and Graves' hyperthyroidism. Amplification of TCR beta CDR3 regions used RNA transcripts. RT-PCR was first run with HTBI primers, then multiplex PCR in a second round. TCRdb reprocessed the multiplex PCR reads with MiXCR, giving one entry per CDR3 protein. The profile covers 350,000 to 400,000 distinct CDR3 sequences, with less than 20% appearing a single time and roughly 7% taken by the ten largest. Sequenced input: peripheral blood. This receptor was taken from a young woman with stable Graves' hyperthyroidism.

The CDR3 loop is CASSVGGETQYF. CDR3 DNA sequence: TGTGCCAGCAGCGTAGGGGGAGAGACCCAGTACTTC. The chain couples TRBV7-8 to TRBJ2-5; tentatively, D is TRBD1 (6 bases). This CDR3 has 12 residues. Between the trimmed V and J ends, which lost 5 bases and 4 bases, there was a span of 8 bases. Germline CDR1 is SGHVS and CDR2 is FQNEAQ.